The TCR beta chain under discussion was sequenced for a study of T-cell reconstitution after alpha-beta-depleted transplantation in children. Comments on this clonotype: The antigen remains undetermined.

CDR3 length equals 16 residues. V lost 1 base, J lost 0 bases, and 3 bases stayed unmatched. Germline-derived CDR1 and CDR2 are SGHDN and FVKESK. General study results and limits: Alpha-beta T cells present about two months after transplant were reported to originate from several hundred expanded graft clones.

For TCRbeta, the library was prepared with unique molecular identifiers. Each CDR3 protein is one row after TCRdb ran MiXCR on the PCR reads. Of around 670,000 distinct CDR3 sequences listed, 10% to 15% are singletons. Here the sequenced sample was PBMCs, taken before TCRalphabeta/CD19-depleted stem cell transplant. The V call is TRBV14, the J call TRBJ2-1; 7 bases agree with TRBD2. The TCR originated in a girl aged 2-10 years with congenital amegakaryocytic thrombocytopenia, due to receive a stem cell transplant. DNA for the CDR3: TGTGCCAGCAGCCAAGCCCAGCGGGACTCCTACAATGAGCAGTTCTTC. As protein: CASSQAQRDSYNEQFF.